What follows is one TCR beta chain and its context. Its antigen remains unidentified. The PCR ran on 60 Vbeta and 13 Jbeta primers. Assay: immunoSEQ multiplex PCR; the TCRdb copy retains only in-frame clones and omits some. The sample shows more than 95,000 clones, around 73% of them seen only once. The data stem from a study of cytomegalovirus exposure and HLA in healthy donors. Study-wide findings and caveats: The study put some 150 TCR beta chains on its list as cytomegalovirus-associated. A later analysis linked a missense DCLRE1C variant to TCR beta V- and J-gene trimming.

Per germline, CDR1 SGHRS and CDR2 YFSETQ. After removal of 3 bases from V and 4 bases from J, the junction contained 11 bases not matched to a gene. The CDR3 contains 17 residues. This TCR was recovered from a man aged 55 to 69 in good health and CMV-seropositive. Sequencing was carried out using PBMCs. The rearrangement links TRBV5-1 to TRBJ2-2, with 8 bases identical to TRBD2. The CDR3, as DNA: TGCGCCAGCAGCTATTACGTTGTAGCGGGGCTCACCGGGGAGCTGTTTTTT. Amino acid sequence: CASSYYVVAGLTGELFF.